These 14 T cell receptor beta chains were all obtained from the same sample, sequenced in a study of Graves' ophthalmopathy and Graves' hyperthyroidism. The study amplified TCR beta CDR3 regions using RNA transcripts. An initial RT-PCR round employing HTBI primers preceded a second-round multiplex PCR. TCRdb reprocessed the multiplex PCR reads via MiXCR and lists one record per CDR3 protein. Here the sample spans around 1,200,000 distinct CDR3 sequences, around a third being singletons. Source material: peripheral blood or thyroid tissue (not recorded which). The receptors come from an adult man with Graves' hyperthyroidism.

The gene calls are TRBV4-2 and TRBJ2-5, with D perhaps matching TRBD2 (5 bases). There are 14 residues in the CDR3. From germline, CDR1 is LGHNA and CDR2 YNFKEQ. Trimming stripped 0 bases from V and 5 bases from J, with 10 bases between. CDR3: CASSQDPRRETQYF. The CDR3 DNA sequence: TGTGCCAGCAGCCAAGATCCTCGGAGGGAGACCCAGTACTTC.

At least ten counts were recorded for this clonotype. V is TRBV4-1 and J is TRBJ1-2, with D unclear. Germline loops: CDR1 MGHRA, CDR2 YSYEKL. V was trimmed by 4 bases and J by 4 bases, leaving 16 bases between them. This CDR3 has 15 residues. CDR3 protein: CASSPEQSPSYGYTF. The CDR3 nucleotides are TGCGCCAGCAGCCCCGAACAGAGCCCATCCTATGGCTACACCTTC.

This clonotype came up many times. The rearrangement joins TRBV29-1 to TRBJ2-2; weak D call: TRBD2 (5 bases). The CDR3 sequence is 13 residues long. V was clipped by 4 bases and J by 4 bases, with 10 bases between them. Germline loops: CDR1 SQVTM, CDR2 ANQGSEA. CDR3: CSVVLAGTGELFF. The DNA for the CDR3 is TGCAGCGTTGTGCTAGCTGGCACCGGGGAGCTGTTTTTT.

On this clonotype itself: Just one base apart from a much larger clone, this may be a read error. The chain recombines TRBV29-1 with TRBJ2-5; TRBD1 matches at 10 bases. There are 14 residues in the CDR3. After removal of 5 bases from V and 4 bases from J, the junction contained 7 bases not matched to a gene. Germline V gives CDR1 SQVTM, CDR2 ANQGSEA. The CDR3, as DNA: TGCAGCGTTCTTTGGGACAGGGGCCGAGAGACCCAGTACTTC. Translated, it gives CSVLWDRGRETQYF.

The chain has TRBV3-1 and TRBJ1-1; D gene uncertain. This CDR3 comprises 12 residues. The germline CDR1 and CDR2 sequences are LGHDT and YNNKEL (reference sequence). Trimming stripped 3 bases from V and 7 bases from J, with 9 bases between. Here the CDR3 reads CASSHYSGEAFF. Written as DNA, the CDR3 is TGTGCCAGCAGCCATTACAGCGGTGAAGCTTTCTTT.

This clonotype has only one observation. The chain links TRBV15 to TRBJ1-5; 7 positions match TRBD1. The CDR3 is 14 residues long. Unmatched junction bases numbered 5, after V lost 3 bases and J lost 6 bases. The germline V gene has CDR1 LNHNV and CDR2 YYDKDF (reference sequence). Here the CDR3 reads CATSRDRTRQPQHF. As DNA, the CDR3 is TGTGCCACCAGCAGGGACAGGACGCGTCAGCCCCAGCATTTT.

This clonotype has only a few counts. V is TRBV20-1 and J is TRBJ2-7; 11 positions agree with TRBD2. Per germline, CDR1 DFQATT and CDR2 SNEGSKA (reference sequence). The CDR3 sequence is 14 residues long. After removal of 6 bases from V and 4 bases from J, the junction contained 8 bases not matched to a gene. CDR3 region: CSARSLAGGYEQYF. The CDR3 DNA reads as TGCAGTGCGAGATCCCTAGCGGGAGGATACGAGCAGTACTTC.

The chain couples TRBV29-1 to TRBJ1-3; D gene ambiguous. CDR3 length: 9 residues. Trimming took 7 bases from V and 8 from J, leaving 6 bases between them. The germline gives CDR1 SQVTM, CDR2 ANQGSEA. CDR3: CSAVDTIYF. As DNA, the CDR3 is TGCAGCGCCGTGGACACCATATATTTT.

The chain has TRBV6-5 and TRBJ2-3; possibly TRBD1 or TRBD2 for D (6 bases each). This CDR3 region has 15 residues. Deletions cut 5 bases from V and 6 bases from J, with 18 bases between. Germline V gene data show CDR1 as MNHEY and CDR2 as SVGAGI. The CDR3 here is CASSELGGHRDTQYF. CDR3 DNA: TGTGCCAGCAGTGAGTTGGGGGGCCACCGGGATACGCAGTATTTT.

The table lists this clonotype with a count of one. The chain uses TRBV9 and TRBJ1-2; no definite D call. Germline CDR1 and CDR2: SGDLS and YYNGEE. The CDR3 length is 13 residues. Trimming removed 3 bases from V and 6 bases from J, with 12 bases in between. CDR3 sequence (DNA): TGTGCCAGCAGCGCCTACGAGGGAGATGGCTACACCTTC. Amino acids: CASSAYEGDGYTF.

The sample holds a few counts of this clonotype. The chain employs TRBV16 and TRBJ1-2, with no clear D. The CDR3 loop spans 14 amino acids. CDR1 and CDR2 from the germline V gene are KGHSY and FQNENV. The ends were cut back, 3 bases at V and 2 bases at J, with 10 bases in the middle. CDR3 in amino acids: CASSHFGPNYGYTF. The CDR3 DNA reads TGTGCCAGCAGCCATTTCGGACCGAACTATGGCTACACCTTC.

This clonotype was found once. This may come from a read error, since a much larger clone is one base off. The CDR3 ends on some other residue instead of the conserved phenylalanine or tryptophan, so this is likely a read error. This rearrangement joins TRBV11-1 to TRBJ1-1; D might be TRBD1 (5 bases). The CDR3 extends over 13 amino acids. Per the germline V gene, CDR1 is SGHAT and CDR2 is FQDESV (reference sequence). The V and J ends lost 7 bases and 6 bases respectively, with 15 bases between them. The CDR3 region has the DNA TGTGCCAGCACCGGGGGGATCTCTCCTGAAGCTTTCGTT. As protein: CASTGGISPEAFV.

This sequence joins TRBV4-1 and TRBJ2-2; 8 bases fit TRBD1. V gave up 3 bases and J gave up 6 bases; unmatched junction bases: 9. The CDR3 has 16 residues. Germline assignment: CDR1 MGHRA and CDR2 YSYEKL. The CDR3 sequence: CASSHPGQARSGELFF. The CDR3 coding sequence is TGCGCCAGCAGCCACCCGGGACAGGCAAGGTCCGGGGAGCTGTTTTTT.

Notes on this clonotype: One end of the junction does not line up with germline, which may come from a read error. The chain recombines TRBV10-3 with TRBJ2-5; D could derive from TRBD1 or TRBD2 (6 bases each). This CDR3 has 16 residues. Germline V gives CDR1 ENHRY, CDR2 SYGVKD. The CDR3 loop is CASSYSGAGYQETQYF. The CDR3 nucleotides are TGTGCCAGCAGTTACTCGGGGGCAGGGTACCAAGAGACCCAGTACTTC.